A single sample gave rise to the 21 T cell receptor beta chains below, sequenced in a study of cytomegalovirus exposure and HLA in healthy donors (dated by TCRdb to the late 2010s). The library came from the immunoSEQ multiplex PCR assay. A mixture of 60 forward primers for TCR Vbeta segments and 13 reverse primers for TCR Jbeta segments was used in the multiplex PCR. TCRdb holds this immuneACCESS table with in-frame rearrangements only. Some clones are missing; in checked studies, unresolved V genes explain under half, and the rest has no known cause. For this sample there are approximately 30,000 clones; 35% to 50% appear just once. The ten largest clones capture roughly 1.9% of the sample. Sequencing input: PBMCs. These receptors came from a woman between 50 and 59 years old in good health and CMV-seronegative.

This clone has only one observation. This chain links TRBV5-1 with TRBJ2-7, with 9 bases aligning to TRBD1. CDR3 size: 14 residues. CDR1 is SGHRS, CDR2 YFSETQ, per germline. Unmatched junction bases numbered 5, after V lost 3 bases and J lost 4 bases. CDR3 sequence reads: CASSWGQGQYEQYF. CDR3 coding DNA: TGCGCCAGCAGCTGGGGACAGGGACAGTACGAGCAGTACTTC.

The CDR3 bases are TGCGCCAGCAGCTTGGTAAACCCGGGACAGGGGACCGGGGAGCTGTTTTTT. Translated: CASSLVNPGQGTGELFF. J is TRBJ2-2 and V is TRBV5-1, with 10 nucleotides matching TRBD1. CDR1 is SGHRS, CDR2 YFSETQ, per germline. The CDR3 covers 17 residues. Trimming at V came to 0 bases and at J to 5 bases, leaving 7 bases not matched to a gene.

A note on this clone: Other DNA sequences in this sample translate to the same CDR3. The chain uses TRBV19 and TRBJ1-1; D uncertain. CDR1 is LNHDA, CDR2 SQIVND, per germline (reference sequence). V lost 7 bases to trimming and J lost 11 bases, with 17 bases between them. CDR3 length: 12 residues. The CDR3 sequence is CASTTSGLVAFF. The CDR3 nucleotides read TGTGCCAGTACCACCAGCGGATTGGTGGCTTTCTTT.

V and J are TRBV5-4 and TRBJ2-7; 9 bases fit TRBD1. The junction had 14 bases not matched to a gene; V was cut back by 4 bases and J by 6 bases. The CDR3 has 16 residues. The germline V gene encodes CDR1 SGHNT and CDR2 YYREEE (reference sequence). The DNA of the CDR3 is TGTGCCAGCAGCCGACCTGACAGGGGGGTACGGGGCGAGCAGTACTTC. This encodes CASSRPDRGVRGEQYF.

The rearrangement joins TRBV7-6 to TRBJ1-1; maybe TRBD1 (5 bases). Trimming pared 10 bases from V and 0 bases from J, leaving 24 bases between. The CDR3 sequence is 17 residues long. Germline CDR1 and CDR2: SGHVS and FNYEAQ. The CDR3 loop reads CAIKRQSIFSMNTEAFF. CDR3 nucleotide sequence: TGTGCCATAAAGCGACAGAGCATATTTTCTATGAACACTGAAGCTTTCTTT.

The chain combines TRBV12-5 with TRBJ2-7; 11 bases are a match to TRBD2. Germline V gene data show CDR1 as LGHNT and CDR2 as FRNRAP. CDR3 length: 17 amino acids. With V trimmed by 0 bases and J by 2 bases, 6 bases remained unmatched. The CDR3 reads CASGLVLGLAATYEQYF. The CDR3 region has the DNA TGTGCTAGTGGTTTGGTACTGGGACTAGCGGCAACCTACGAGCAGTACTTC.

The J gene is TRBJ1-5, the V gene TRBV5-4, with 8 bases lining up with TRBD1. Germline assignment: CDR1 SGHNT and CDR2 YYREEE (reference sequence). The CDR3 spans 14 residues. The ends lost 4 bases at V and 9 bases at J; junction bases unmatched: 9. CDR3 sequence reads: CASSPDRDQGPQHF. CDR3 nucleotides: TGTGCCAGCAGCCCGGACAGGGATCAAGGGCCCCAGCATTTT.

The rearrangement links TRBV6-1 to TRBJ2-7; 10 bases fit TRBD1. The J segment lost 2 bases and the V segment lost 4 bases, leaving 5 bases of the junction unmatched. CDR3 length: 15 amino acids. CDR1 and CDR2 (germline): MNHNS, SASEGT. CDR3 bases: TGTGCCAGCAGTGTCCGGGACAGGGGTACCTACGAGCAGTACTTC. Amino acid sequence: CASSVRDRGTYEQYF.

The chain recombines TRBV28 with TRBJ2-2; D unresolved. Deletions cut 4 bases from V and 1 base from J, with 31 bases between. The CDR3 spans 22 residues. Germline V gene data show CDR1 as MDHEN and CDR2 as SYDVKM. DNA of the CDR3: TGTGCCAGCAGTTCCTGGGCCCCTCAAAAGTCCAAGAATTATTTGAACACCGGGGAGCTGTTTTTT. As protein: CASSSWAPQKSKNYLNTGELFF.

This sequence joins TRBV10-2 and TRBJ2-7; D may be TRBD2 (5 bases). This CDR3 is built from 11 residues. V dropped 2 bases and J dropped 8 bases, with 7 bases sitting between them. Germline V gives CDR1 WSHSY, CDR2 SAAADI. The CDR3: CASSERTQQYF. In DNA, the CDR3 is TGCGCCAGCAGTGAGAGGACTCAGCAGTACTTC.

This rearrangement joins TRBV11-2 to TRBJ2-5; D uncertain. V shed 1 base and J shed 2 bases, with 5 bases lying between them. This CDR3 region has 13 residues. The V gene's germline CDR1 is SGHAT and CDR2 FQNNGV. This CDR3 is CASSLGRQETQYF. In DNA, the CDR3 is TGTGCCAGCAGCTTAGGCAGACAAGAGACCCAGTACTTC.

The chain carries TRBV18 and TRBJ2-5, with D unresolved. V was trimmed by 3 bases and J by 3 bases, leaving 5 bases between them. Germline lookup yields CDR1 KGHSH and CDR2 LQKENI. The CDR3 runs to 12 residues. In nucleotides, the CDR3 is TGTGCCAGCTCACCGCAGGAAGAGACCCAGTACTTC. Protein product: CASSPQEETQYF.

V is TRBV30 and J is TRBJ1-2; D not resolved. The CDR3 is made up of 11 amino acids. CDR1 is GTSNPN and CDR2 is SVGIG in the germline V gene (reference sequence). V was clipped by 3 bases and J by 11 bases, with 13 bases between them. CDR3 sequence reads: CAWRVQGGYTF. Written as DNA, the CDR3 is TGTGCCTGGAGGGTACAAGGAGGGTACACCTTC.

This clone occurred a few times. Other DNA sequences within the sample encode an identical CDR3. This rearrangement joins TRBV6-5 to TRBJ1-1; D is unclear. Looked up from germline, CDR1 is MNHEY and CDR2 is SVGAGI. The CDR3 sequence is 14 residues long. V was pared by 3 bases and J by 2 bases, with 10 bases between. DNA of the CDR3: TGTGCCAGCAGTTATAGGGCGGGTAACACTGAAGCTTTCTTT. This gives the protein CASSYRAGNTEAFF.

V is TRBV29-1 and J is TRBJ2-7, with 7 positions matching TRBD1. Germline trimming cut 6 bases from V and 5 bases from J; bases unmatched to any gene: 7. The CDR3 is 12 residues long. Germline V gene data show CDR1 as SQVTM and CDR2 as ANQGSEA. CDR3 coding DNA: TGCAGCGTGCAGACAGGGCGGAACGAGCAGTACTTC. Its protein product is CSVQTGRNEQYF.

The V call is TRBV5-7, the J call TRBJ2-3, with 8 bases that match TRBD2. TRBV5-7 falls under the ORF class, with uncertain function. The CDR3 is 15 residues long. The V and J ends lost 0 bases and 9 bases, in that order; junction bases with no gene match: 9. The CDR3, as DNA: TGTGCCAGCAGCTTGGAGGGACTAGGGGGGGTAACGCAGTATTTT. This sequence encodes CASSLEGLGGVTQYF.

This CDR3 is CASSLILAGESEQFF. The CDR3 coding sequence is TGTGCCAGCAGCTTGATCCTAGCGGGAGAGTCTGAGCAGTTCTTC. The chain joins TRBV5-5 to TRBJ2-1; 10 nucleotides match TRBD2. The trim removed 1 base at V and 9 bases at J, leaving 7 bases unmatched. The germline CDR1 and CDR2 sequences are SGHKS and YYEKEE (reference sequence). This CDR3 comprises 15 residues.

This clone turned up a few times. This sequence joins TRBV5-1 and TRBJ1-2, with 9 positions matching TRBD1. CDR3 length: 13 residues. Germline-derived CDR1 and CDR2 are SGHRS and YFSETQ. J gave up 5 bases and V 4 bases, and 3 bases lay outside the gene matches. CDR3 coding DNA: TGCGCCAGCAGCGCGGGACAGGGTTATGGCTACACCTTC. Its protein product is CASSAGQGYGYTF.

V gene TRBV5-5 combines with J gene TRBJ1-2; 7 nucleotides agree with TRBD1. The trim removed 0 bases at V and 2 bases at J, leaving 4 bases unmatched. The germline CDR1 and CDR2 sequences are SGHKS and YYEKEE (reference sequence). CDR3 length: 15 residues. This CDR3 reads CASSLADRENYGYTF. The CDR3 bases are TGTGCCAGCAGCTTGGCTGACAGGGAAAACTATGGCTACACCTTC.

This rearrangement joins TRBV6-5 to TRBJ1-2; 10 bases line up with TRBD1. V shed 9 bases, J shed 8 bases, and the junction held 6 bases outside the gene matches. The CDR3 totals 12 residues. Germline-derived CDR1 and CDR2 are MNHEY and SVGAGI. CDR3 sequence: CASGDRGLGYTF. The CDR3 DNA follows: TGTGCCAGTGGGGACAGGGGTCTCGGCTACACCTTC.

The chain employs TRBV2 and TRBJ2-4; the match to TRBD2 covers 7 bases. The CDR3 sequence is 11 residues long. Germline assignment: CDR1 SNHLY and CDR2 FYNNEI. Trimming took 6 bases from V and 14 from J; bases not matched to a gene: 7. The CDR3, as DNA: TGTGCCAGCAGCCCGGGACTATTAGAGTACTTC. Protein sequence: CASSPGLLEYF.